A selection of T cell receptor beta chains follows, all from one sample in a study of T cell repertoires in cytomegalovirus infection. Their antigens remain unidentified. TCRdb passed the reads through MiXCR, listing each CDR3 protein once. This sample has about 900,000 distinct CDR3 sequences, with 31% found just once. The specimen comprised cultured CD8+ T cells from PBMCs, sampled from culture after CMV antigen stimulation. The receptors come from a human donor in good health (CMV status not recorded). Some clones in this sample may be carry-over from other donors' samples. Each CDR3 is given with its conserved first and last residue.

TRBJ2-1,13,TRBV19,CASSIEHYNEQFF
TRBJ2-7,14,TRBV13,CASSFKGFSYEQYF
TRBJ1-5,14,TRBV19,CASSLETHYQPQHF
TRBJ1-2,15,TRBV3-1,CASSQAGRANYGYTF
TRBJ2-1,16,TRBV19,CASSMGPLAGYNEQFF
TRBJ1-2,11,TRBV6-1,CASGQVRGYTF
TRBJ2-3,14,TRBV4-2,CASRLTKGTDTQYF
TRBJ2-5,15,TRBV6-2/TRBV6-3,CASSLQRQGRETQYF
TRBJ2-7,17,TRBV7-9,CASSSSLTSSGAYEQYF
TRBJ2-4,13,TRBV7-9,CASASVPGNIQYF
TRBJ2-5,16,TRBV7-4,CASSFRTSGDEETQYF
TRBJ1-5,15,TRBV12-3/TRBV12-4,CASSFWVSGNQPQHF
TRBJ1-1,14,TRBV6-2/TRBV6-3,CASSSRQGYTEAFF
TRBJ2-2,16,TRBV10-3,CAISFPGRMNTGELFF
TRBJ2-3,15,TRBV12-3/TRBV12-4,CASSLAGRSTDTQYF